These T cell receptor beta chains were read from a single sample in a study of T cell clusters in autoimmune cytopenias. TCRdb re-called the multiplex PCR reads and shows each CDR3 protein once, DNA omitted. The table for this sample gives under 8,500 distinct CDR3 sequences. These data also formed part of another study, on T cell repertoires in aging, cancer and after chemotherapy.

The sample was peripheral blood. These receptors all stem from a human donor in good health. Each CDR3 is given with its conserved first and last residue. The order of the fields is clone size, J gene, V gene, CDR3 protein. Clone size is not always given. Where it is, it says once, few, many or a class for expanded clones.

- | TRBJ2-7 | TRBV10-1 | CAIPLGRGDEQYF
- | TRBJ1-5 | TRBV19 | CASSIKGQPSNQPQHF
medium-sized | TRBJ2-7 | TRBV15 | CATSSGTGGSSYEQYF
medium-sized | TRBJ2-3 | TRBV6-6 | CASSGGLAELSTDTQYF
medium-sized | TRBJ2-5 | TRBV18 | CASSNRLQETQYF
medium-sized | TRBJ2-3 | TRBV30 | CAWSGSTDTQYF
- | TRBJ1-1 | TRBV6-5 | CASSYSPSGTEAFF
medium-sized | TRBJ2-1 | TRBV19 | CASSIVDKAFF
- | TRBJ1-5 | TRBV5-6 | CASSLLGSNQPQHF
- | TRBJ2-3 | TRBV5-4 | CASSLGAPSTDTQYF
- | TRBJ1-1 | TRBV5-5 | CASSFTGGPPGGTEAFF
- | TRBJ1-5 | TRBV6-1 | CASSTESNQPQHF
- | TRBJ2-7 | TRBV19 | CASSIDSGSSYEQYF
- | TRBJ2-2 | TRBV12-3/TRBV12-4 | CASSRDRGQTGELFF
- | TRBJ2-7 | TRBV15 | CATSNRDRGYEQYF
- | TRBJ1-2 | TRBV5-1 | CASSGAGQGNYGYTF
- | TRBJ1-5 | TRBV18 | CASSPQGVGSQPQHF
medium-sized | TRBJ2-7 | TRBV7-9 | CASSSNYEQYF
- | TRBJ2-7 | TRBV12-3/TRBV12-4 | CASSIPGGEQYF
- | TRBJ2-2 | TRBV30 | CAWSVGSGSWNTGELFF
- | TRBJ2-7 | TRBV11-1 | CASSFGTGNYEQYF
- | TRBJ1-4 | TRBV19 | CASSPTDNYEKLFF
medium-sized | TRBJ2-7 | TRBV6-5 | CASSLTSGSSYEQYF
- | TRBJ1-2 | TRBV6-6 | CASSYSDIHGYTF
- | TRBJ2-1 | TRBV20-1 | CSARAHDLIALSYNEQFF
- | TRBJ2-1 | TRBV7-6 | CASSPQGNPGGEQFF
- | TRBJ2-5 | TRBV15 | CATSRDRTGTSALQYF
- | TRBJ2-3 | TRBV10-1 | CASSESVTSGTNTDTQYF
- | TRBJ1-5 | TRBV15 | CATSRGDRGFNQPQHF
- | TRBJ2-7 | TRBV10-3 | CAIRTSGRATEQYF
medium-sized | TRBJ2-3 | TRBV30 | CAWSVLAADTQYF
- | TRBJ1-5 | TRBV6-1 | CASSGDRDRNQPQHF
medium-sized | TRBJ2-2 | TRBV19 | CASTHGTSGELFF
- | TRBJ2-3 | TRBV5-4 | CASSLKSGGLDTQYF
medium-sized | TRBJ2-4 | TRBV19 | CASSPGTGGLGNIQYF
- | TRBJ2-2 | TRBV18 | CASSPWTGTGELFF
- | TRBJ2-3 | TRBV30 | CAWGPGLATDTQYF
- | TRBJ2-2 | TRBV24-1 | CATTGTGNTGELFF
large | TRBJ2-2 | TRBV29-1 | CSVETGSTGELFF
- | TRBJ1-2 | TRBV6-1 | CASSYSGQNHGYTF
- | TRBJ1-5 | TRBV27 | CASSLFSNSNQPQHF
- | TRBJ2-3 | TRBV5-4 | CASSFRGTSGGRTDTQYF
- | TRBJ2-4 | TRBV7-6 | CASSLTSGRAAKNIQYF
- | TRBJ2-5 | TRBV6-5 | CASSYGQETQYF
- | TRBJ1-1 | TRBV19 | CASSIWGTGGTEAFF
- | TRBJ2-2 | TRBV12-3/TRBV12-4 | CASRQPGLAGRWGNTGELFF
medium-sized | TRBJ1-5 | TRBV19 | CASRDRPRGNQPQHF
- | TRBJ1-2 | TRBV30 | CAWTPGGGYTF